This T cell receptor beta chain was retrieved from a study of quantifying T cell responses using KT2 cells. The wider study: cDNA was made from DNase-treated RNA using alpha and beta constant primers. The T4 ligation step was estimated to exceed 9% efficiency under optimum conditions. Whole-study findings and limits: The number of KT2 alpha and beta sequences was a linear function of input KT2 cells.

Turning to this clonotype: Its antigen is as yet unknown.

The cDNA 3' end received a ligated oligonucleotide with a UMI. First-round PCR used three to four cycles and beta primers RC1.1 and RC1.2 covering TRBC1 and TRBC2. From the second PCR onward, TCR alpha and beta chains were processed separately. From the UMI-ligation and nested PCR reads, TCRdb called clonotypes with MiXCR, one entry per CDR3 protein. The sample consists of 50,000 to 70,000 distinct CDR3 sequences, around 12% of them appearing once. The germline gives CDR1 DFQATT, CDR2 SNEGSKA (reference sequence). The CDR3 is 14 residues long. V lost 3 bases to trimming and J lost 0 bases, with 9 bases between them. Fixed numbers of PBMC received varying amounts of KT2 cells.

The TCR was taken from a human donor. The chain employs TRBV20-1 and TRBJ2-1, with D possibly TRBD2 on 5 matching bases. Sequencing was done on a sample of PBMCs spiked with cells of the T cell clone KT2. The CDR3, as DNA: TGCAGTGCTAGCAGTAGCGCCTCCTACAATGAGCAGTTCTTC. Protein sequence: CSASSSASYNEQFF.